A single sample gave rise to the 31 T cell receptor beta chains below, sequenced in a study of T-cell memory formation after mild COVID-19. In TCRdb, the 5' RACE reads were re-called with MiXCR into one record per CDR3 protein. This table holds 200,000 to 300,000 distinct CDR3 sequences, around 10% found once. Material for sequencing was PBMCs or a T cell subset sorted from them (not recorded which). All receptors derive from a man younger than 35 who had mild COVID-19 (a few samples of this study predate the infection). Cell type and time point are not known.

The genes are TRBV28 and TRBJ2-2; 12 bases match TRBD1. The germline CDR1 and CDR2 sequences are MDHEN and SYDVKM. The J segment lost 7 bases and the V segment lost 5 bases, leaving 8 bases of the junction unmatched. This CDR3 is 16 amino acids long. The CDR3, as DNA: TGTGCCAGCAGTCCCCGGGACAGGGGGCTCGTCGGGGAGCTGTTTTTT. Translation gives CASSPRDRGLVGELFF.

This clonotype turned up a few times. V usage is TRBV27 and J usage is TRBJ2-7, with TRBD1 matching over 8 bases. Germline V lookup: CDR1 MNHEY, CDR2 SMNVEV (reference sequence). The CDR3 loop spans 14 amino acids. After removal of 3 bases from V and 4 bases from J, the junction contained 5 bases not matched to a gene. CDR3 sequence (DNA): TGTGCCAGCAGTTTCGGGACAGGAGAATACGAGCAGTACTTC. Protein product: CASSFGTGEYEQYF.

V usage is TRBV12-5 and J usage is TRBJ1-2; possibly TRBD1 for D (5 bases). The germline CDR1 and CDR2 sequences are LGHNT and FRNRAP. V lost 3 bases and J lost 7, with 12 bases in between. The CDR3 length is 13 residues. This CDR3 reads CASGLSGETGYTF. In DNA, the CDR3 is TGTGCTAGTGGTTTATCGGGGGAAACTGGCTACACCTTC.

Many counts were recorded for this clonotype. In DNA form, the CDR3 reads TGCGCCAGCAGCTGGAGTTGGGGGGGCTCCTACAATGAGCAGTTCTTC. This gives the protein CASSWSWGGSYNEQFF. The chain has TRBV5-1 and TRBJ2-1, with TRBD2 identical over 7 bases. Trimming removed 3 bases from V and 0 bases from J; junction bases left unmatched: 6. Germline CDR1 SGHRS, CDR2 YFSETQ. The CDR3 sequence is 16 residues long.

The gene calls are TRBV24-1 and TRBJ2-2; D is unclear. The CDR3 has 13 amino acids. The germline V gene has CDR1 KGHDR and CDR2 SFDVKD. V lost 1 base, J lost 3 bases, and 2 bases lay in between. The CDR3 DNA sequence: TGTGCCACCAGTGATTTTCACACCGGGGAGCTGTTTTTT. Its translation: CATSDFHTGELFF.

This clonotype was detected a few times. The chain links TRBV25-1 to TRBJ1-2, with 11 bases lining up with TRBD1. Germline-derived CDR1 and CDR2 are MGHDK and SYGVNS. J lost 8 bases, V lost 2 bases, and 10 bases had no gene match. The CDR3 is made up of 16 amino acids. The CDR3 bases are TGTGCCAGCAGTGAAATAGGACAGGGGGCGGCTGGCGGCTACACCTTC. Protein sequence: CASSEIGQGAAGGYTF.

As for this clonotype: This is likely a read error, given that the CDR3 carries no conserved phenylalanine or tryptophan at its end. The chain combines TRBV12-3 or TRBV12-4 with TRBJ2-2, with TRBD2 as a possible D gene (6 bases). Trimming cost V 2 bases and J 7 bases, with 14 bases left between them. The CDR3 runs 15 residues. In nucleotides, the CDR3 is TGTGCCAGCAGTTTAAGGAGGGCGGGGAACGGGGAGCTGTTTTCT. Translation gives CASSLRRAGNGELFS.

The J gene is TRBJ2-3, the V gene TRBV4-1; 7 bases are a match to TRBD2. This CDR3 is 15 amino acids long. The germline V gene encodes CDR1 MGHRA and CDR2 YSYEKL. V dropped 4 bases and J dropped 11; count of bases not matched to a gene: 15. In DNA, the CDR3 is TGCGCCAGCAGCCCTAACCGGGACTACCTTGGGAAGCAGTATTTT. This translates into CASSPNRDYLGKQYF.

The chain employs TRBV12-3 or TRBV12-4 and TRBJ2-1, with D tentatively TRBD1 (5 bases). Between the trimmed V and J ends, which lost 1 base and 4 bases, there was a span of 17 bases. CDR3 length: 17 amino acids. In nucleotides, the CDR3 is TGTGCCAGCAGTTTAGATACGAGTTGGGGCGCGTACAATGAGCAGTTCTTC. It codes for CASSLDTSWGAYNEQFF.

This clonotype was detected only a few times. The chain uses TRBV7-2 and TRBJ2-1, with D unclear. Trimming removed 8 bases at V and 6 bases at J, with 14 bases between. Germline values: CDR1 SGHTA, CDR2 FQGNSA. The length of the CDR3 is 13 residues. DNA of the CDR3: TGTGCCAGCCGTCCGGTTGGGGTCAATGAGCAGTTCTTC. Amino acid sequence: CASRPVGVNEQFF.

This clonotype was observed a handful of times. This chain uses TRBV5-6 with TRBJ2-1; TRBD2 agrees at 12 bases. Germline CDR1 reads SGHDT; CDR2 reads YYEEEE. CDR3 length: 16 residues. Trimming at V came to 3 bases and at J to 7 bases, leaving 8 bases not matched to a gene. CDR3 protein: CASSSLAGGFRNEQFF. DNA for the CDR3: TGTGCCAGCAGCTCTCTAGCGGGGGGGTTCCGGAATGAGCAGTTCTTC.

This clonotype was counted a few times. V and J are TRBV7-2 and TRBJ1-2; 10 nucleotides line up with TRBD1. The CDR3 is 14 amino acids. The junction had 7 bases not matched to a gene; V was cut back by 5 bases and J by 7 bases. The V gene's germline CDR1 is SGHTA and CDR2 FQGNSA. The CDR3 bases are TGTGCCAGCAGCCCCCGGACAGGGGGTGGTGGCTACACCTTC. This translates into CASSPRTGGGGYTF.

The J gene is TRBJ1-1, the V gene TRBV7-2; D might be TRBD1 (6 bases). With 6 bases removed from V and 0 bases from J, the gap between germline ends came to 11 bases. The CDR3 contains 14 residues. CDR1 is SGHTA, CDR2 FQGNSA, per germline. The CDR3 DNA reads TGTGCCAGCAGTCCGGGACACTTGAACACTGAAGCTTTCTTT. As protein: CASSPGHLNTEAFF.

This clonotype was recorded many times. The rearrangement joins TRBV2 to TRBJ1-1; 8 bases map to TRBD1. Unmatched junction bases numbered 3, after V lost 8 bases and J lost 1 base. This CDR3 is built from 13 residues. In germline, CDR1 is SNHLY, CDR2 FYNNEI. The CDR3 DNA reads TGTGCCAGCGGACAGGGTGAGAACACTGAAGCTTTCTTT. Its protein is CASGQGENTEAFF.

The V gene is TRBV7-6, the J gene TRBJ2-5; tentative D call: TRBD1 (6 bases). The CDR3 loop spans 13 amino acids. V shed 1 base and J shed 5 bases, with 8 bases lying between them. From germline, CDR1 is SGHVS and CDR2 FNYEAQ. This CDR3 reads CASSLGTVETQYF. As DNA, the CDR3 is TGTGCCAGCAGCTTAGGGACAGTCGAGACCCAGTACTTC.

The chain uses TRBV5-1 and TRBJ2-1; unclear D gene. The germline V gene has CDR1 SGHRS and CDR2 YFSETQ. The CDR3 is 15 amino acids. Trimming stripped 3 bases from V and 5 bases from J, with 15 bases between. The CDR3 here is CASSWPPSGNNEQFF. The CDR3 nucleotides are TGCGCCAGCAGCTGGCCCCCCTCAGGCAACAATGAGCAGTTCTTC.

The V and J genes are TRBV30 and TRBJ1-4; 8 bases are a match to TRBD1. This CDR3 has 18 residues. V shed 0 bases and J 0 bases; nucleotides not matched to a gene: 9. Germline values: CDR1 GTSNPN, CDR2 SVGIG (reference sequence). CDR3 DNA sequence: TGTGCCTGGAGTGTTCTGACAGGGGTACTTGCAACTAATGAAAAACTGTTTTTT. It codes for CAWSVLTGVLATNEKLFF.

The chain couples TRBV18 to TRBJ1-2; D is perhaps TRBD1 (5 bases). This CDR3 region has 15 residues. The V gene's germline CDR1 is KGHSH and CDR2 LQKENI. V shed 6 bases and J shed 1 base, with 15 bases lying between them. The CDR3, as DNA: TGTGCCAGCTCCCCCGACAGCACCAATAACTATGGCTACACCTTC. Its translation: CASSPDSTNNYGYTF.

This clonotype occurred once. The chain links TRBV20-1 to TRBJ2-1; 8 bases are shared with TRBD2. There are 14 residues in the CDR3. The junction had 11 bases not matched to a gene; V was cut back by 6 bases and J by 7 bases. Germline V gives CDR1 DFQATT, CDR2 SNEGSKA (reference sequence). CDR3 loop: CSASPEAGGNEQFF. The CDR3 DNA reads as TGCAGTGCAAGCCCCGAGGCGGGGGGTAATGAGCAGTTCTTC.

This sequence joins TRBV5-1 and TRBJ1-1; D remains unclear. The CDR3 runs 14 residues. Germline CDR1 reads SGHRS; CDR2 reads YFSETQ. V gave up 4 bases and J gave up 2 bases, with 12 bases separating them. This CDR3 is CASSVTTPNTEAFF. CDR3 coding DNA: TGCGCCAGCAGCGTGACGACACCTAACACTGAAGCTTTCTTT.

This clonotype was detected only a few times. V and J are TRBV2 and TRBJ2-3; D is undetermined. The V gene's germline CDR1 is SNHLY and CDR2 FYNNEI. The CDR3 spans 13 residues. V was shortened by 3 bases and J by 6 bases, with 10 bases between the two germline ends. CDR3 protein: CASSESSRDTQYF. CDR3 bases: TGTGCCAGCAGTGAGTCGTCTCGGGATACGCAGTATTTT.

This clonotype has only a few counts. The rearrangement links TRBV5-1 to TRBJ2-5; D gene uncertain. With 3 bases removed from V and 1 base from J, the gap between germline ends came to 10 bases. Germline CDR1 reads SGHRS; CDR2 reads YFSETQ. The CDR3 spans 14 residues. CDR3 sequence (DNA): TGCGCCAGCAGCTCTGGGTTAGTCCAAGAGACCCAGTACTTC. Its translation is CASSSGLVQETQYF.

This clonotype was counted only a few times. The chain combines TRBV7-2 with TRBJ1-4; D call uncertain. CDR1 is SGHTA and CDR2 is FQGNSA in the germline V gene. CDR3 size: 14 residues. V dropped 1 base and J dropped 7 bases, with 10 bases sitting between them. The CDR3 nucleotides read TGTGCCAGCAGCTTAGGGGGAATGGGTGAAAAACTGTTTTTT. Translating it yields CASSLGGMGEKLFF.

There are a few counts of this clonotype. V and J are TRBV19 and TRBJ2-3, with 10 positions matching TRBD2. V dropped 5 bases and J dropped 5; count of bases not matched to a gene: 4. The CDR3 is 14 amino acids. The V gene's germline CDR1 is LNHDA and CDR2 SQIVND (reference sequence). The CDR3 spells CASSRQRGGDTQYF. The CDR3 region has the DNA TGTGCCAGTAGTCGCCAGCGGGGGGGAGATACGCAGTATTTT.

This clonotype came up a few times. The CDR3 sequence: CASSSVGTSGADTQYF. The CDR3 region has the DNA TGTGCCAGCAGTTCAGTGGGGACTAGTGGCGCAGATACGCAGTATTTT. The chain combines TRBV27 with TRBJ2-3; 8 positions match TRBD2. Germline V lookup: CDR1 MNHEY, CDR2 SMNVEV (reference sequence). V lost 4 bases to trimming and J lost 4 bases; unmatched junction nucleotides: 10. The length of the CDR3 is 16 residues.

This clonotype was seen at least ten times. The rearrangement uses TRBV12-3 or TRBV12-4 and TRBJ1-1, with unresolved D. This CDR3 is 14 amino acids long. Trimming stripped 3 bases from V and 2 bases from J, with 10 bases between. The CDR3 reads CASSFGSYNTEAFF. The CDR3 region has the DNA TGTGCCAGCAGTTTCGGCAGTTATAACACTGAAGCTTTCTTT.

This clonotype was counted between two and nine times. J is TRBJ1-2 and V is TRBV4-1; D is ambiguous. The CDR3 consists of 14 residues. CDR1 is MGHRA, CDR2 YSYEKL, per germline. Trimming took off 1 base at V and 5 bases at J, with 11 bases between the two ends. This CDR3 reads CASSQVEGRYGYTF. The DNA for the CDR3 is TGCGCCAGCAGCCAAGTGGAAGGGAGGTATGGCTACACCTTC.

V usage is TRBV12-3 or TRBV12-4 and J usage is TRBJ1-1; no definite D call. This CDR3 contains 15 residues. V was pared by 1 base and J by 7 bases, with 16 bases between. The CDR3 sequence: CASSLVPRLDYEAFF. CDR3 DNA: TGTGCCAGCAGTTTAGTTCCACGGCTGGACTATGAAGCTTTCTTT.

This clonotype showed up just a few times. The CDR3 spells CASSYVSYEQYF. Here the CDR3 DNA reads TGTGCCAGCAGCTACGTCTCCTACGAGCAGTACTTC. This sequence joins TRBV7-2 and TRBJ2-7, with unresolved D. Germline V gene lookup returns CDR1 SGHTA and CDR2 FQGNSA. The V and J ends lost 4 bases and 0 bases respectively, with 4 bases between them. This CDR3 is built from 12 residues.

This clonotype was recorded many times. The rearrangement links TRBV2 to TRBJ1-6; D remains ambiguous. The germline V gene has CDR1 SNHLY and CDR2 FYNNEI. Trimming cost V 8 bases and J 4 bases, with 15 bases left between them. The CDR3 extends over 15 amino acids. The CDR3 DNA is TGTGCCAGCTCTACCCGGACTTTATATAATTCACCCCTCCACTTT. This encodes CASSTRTLYNSPLHF. Together with reference TRBV2 and TRBJ1-6, the CDR3 gives the full variable domain: EPEVTQTPSHQVTQMGQEVILRCVPISNHLYFYWYRQILGQKVEFLVSFYNNEISEKSEIFDDQFSVERPDGSNFTLKIRSTKLEDSAMYFCASSTRTLYNSPLHFGNGTRLTVT.

The V call is TRBV19, the J call TRBJ2-2, with D uncertain. The V end lost 3 bases, the J end lost 4 bases, and 9 bases lay between the germline ends. The CDR3 spans 14 residues. The germline V gene encodes CDR1 LNHDA and CDR2 SQIVND (reference sequence). CDR3 bases: TGTGCCAGTAGTATGACCGGGTCCACCGGGGAGCTGTTTTTT. It specifies CASSMTGSTGELFF.